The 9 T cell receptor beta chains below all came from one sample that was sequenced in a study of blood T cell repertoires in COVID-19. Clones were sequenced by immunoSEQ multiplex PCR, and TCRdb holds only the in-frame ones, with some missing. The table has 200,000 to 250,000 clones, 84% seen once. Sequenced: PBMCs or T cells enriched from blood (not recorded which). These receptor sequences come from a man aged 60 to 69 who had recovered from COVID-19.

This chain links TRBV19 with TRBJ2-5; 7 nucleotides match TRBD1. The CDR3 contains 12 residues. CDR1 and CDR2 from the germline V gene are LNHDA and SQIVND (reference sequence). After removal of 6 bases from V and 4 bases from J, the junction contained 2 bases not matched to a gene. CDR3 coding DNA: TGTGCCAGTAGAGGGGGCGCAGAGACCCAGTACTTC. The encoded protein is CASRGGAETQYF.

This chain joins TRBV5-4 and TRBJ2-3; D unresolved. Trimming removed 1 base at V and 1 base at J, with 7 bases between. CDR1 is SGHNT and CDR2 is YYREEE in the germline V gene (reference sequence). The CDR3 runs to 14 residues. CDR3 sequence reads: CASSLPGGTDTQYF. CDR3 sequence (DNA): TGTGCCAGCAGCTTGCCAGGCGGCACAGATACGCAGTATTTT.

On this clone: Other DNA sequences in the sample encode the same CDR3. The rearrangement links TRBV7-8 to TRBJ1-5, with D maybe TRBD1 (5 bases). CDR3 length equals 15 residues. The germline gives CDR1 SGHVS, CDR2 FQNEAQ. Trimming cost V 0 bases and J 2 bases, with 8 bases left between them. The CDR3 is CASSLAGGGNQPQHF. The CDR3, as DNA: TGTGCCAGCAGCTTAGCCGGGGGTGGCAATCAGCCCCAGCATTTT.

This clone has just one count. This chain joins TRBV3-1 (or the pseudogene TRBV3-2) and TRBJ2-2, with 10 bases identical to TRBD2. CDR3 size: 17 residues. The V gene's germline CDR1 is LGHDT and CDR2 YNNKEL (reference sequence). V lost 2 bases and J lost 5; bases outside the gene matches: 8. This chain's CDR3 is CASSQISSGGETGELFF. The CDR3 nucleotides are TGTGCCAGCAGCCAAATTTCAAGCGGGGGGGAAACCGGGGAGCTGTTTTTT.

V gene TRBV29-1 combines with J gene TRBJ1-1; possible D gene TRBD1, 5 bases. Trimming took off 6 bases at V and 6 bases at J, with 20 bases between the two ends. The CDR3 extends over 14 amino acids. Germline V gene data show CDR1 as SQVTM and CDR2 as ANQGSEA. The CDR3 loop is CSVATSTGVPEAFF. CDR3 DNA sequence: TGCAGCGTAGCCACCTCTACAGGTGTACCTGAAGCTTTCTTT.

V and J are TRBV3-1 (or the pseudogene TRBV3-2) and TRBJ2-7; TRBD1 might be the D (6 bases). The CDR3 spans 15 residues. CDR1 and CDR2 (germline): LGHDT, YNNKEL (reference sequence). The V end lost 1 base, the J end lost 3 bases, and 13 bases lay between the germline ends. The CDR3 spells CASSQAGTFYYEQYF. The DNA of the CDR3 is TGTGCCAGCAGCCAAGCCGGGACATTCTACTACGAGCAGTACTTC.

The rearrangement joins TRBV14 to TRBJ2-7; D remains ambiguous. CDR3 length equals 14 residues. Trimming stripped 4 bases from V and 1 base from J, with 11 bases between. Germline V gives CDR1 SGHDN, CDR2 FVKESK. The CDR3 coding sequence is TGTGCCAGCAGCCCTGCGCTTGATTCCTACGAGCAGTACTTC. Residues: CASSPALDSYEQYF.

In DNA, the CDR3 is TGTGCCAGTAGTACAATGACAGGGGTAGCGGGAGGGCCCAGCACAGATACGCAGTATTTT. Amino acids: CASSTMTGVAGGPSTDTQYF. This sequence joins TRBV19 and TRBJ2-3; 11 bases are shared with TRBD2. The CDR3 has 20 residues. CDR1 and CDR2 (germline): LNHDA, SQIVND (reference sequence). Trimming cost V 4 bases and J 0 bases; bases outside gene matches: 15.

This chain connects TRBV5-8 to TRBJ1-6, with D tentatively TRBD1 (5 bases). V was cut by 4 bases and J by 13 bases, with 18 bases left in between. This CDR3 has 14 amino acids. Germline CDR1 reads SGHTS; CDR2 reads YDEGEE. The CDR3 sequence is CASSDRTPGIPLHF. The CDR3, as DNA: TGTGCCAGCAGCGATCGGACACCCGGCATTCCCCTCCACTTT.